The T cell receptor (beta chain) under discussion was sequenced for a study of identifying expanded T cells in peripheral blood. The CDR3 is made up of 13 amino acids. Germline values: CDR1 SGHAT, CDR2 FQNNGV. Between the trimmed V and J ends, which lost 0 bases and 5 bases, there was a span of 6 bases. Repertoires were generated with immunoSEQ multiplex PCR, while TCRdb's copy carries only in-frame clones and drops some. The data hold about 130,000 clones, with about 88% observed a single time. Healthy donors had no documented immune events, such as infections, while sampled. Sequencing was done on a sample of blood. This TCR came from a person between 18 and 75 years old in good health. This chain connects TRBV11-2 to TRBJ2-3; D is ambiguous. CDR3 DNA: TGTGCCAGCAGCTTAGAGGGGAAAGATACGCAGTATTTT. Its protein is CASSLEGKDTQYF. The full variable domain, its missing parts supplied by reference TRBV11-2 and TRBJ2-3, is EAGVAQSPRYKIIEKRQSVAFWCNPISGHATLYWYQQILGQGPKLLIQFQNNGVVDDSQLPKDRFSAERLKGVDSTLKIQPAKLEDSAVYLCASSLEGKDTQYFGPGTRLTVL.